This T cell receptor (beta chain) originates from a study of T cells in localized non-small cell lung cancer. Broader study findings: Clonality of T cells reached its maximum in uninvolved adjacent lung, surpassing tumor.

Only in-frame clones appear in the TCRdb table, and some are missing; sequencing was by immunoSEQ multiplex PCR. The sample lists 25,000 to 35,000 clones; around 93% were seen once. Looked up from germline, CDR1 is SGHRS and CDR2 is YFSETQ. There are 14 residues in the CDR3. The V end lost 4 bases, the J end lost 3 bases, and 14 bases lay between the germline ends. Regarding this clone: What it binds is unknown.

V and J are TRBV5-1 and TRBJ2-7; tentative D call: TRBD2 (5 bases). This material consisted of peripheral blood mononuclear cells, taken before any cancer treatment. The TCR comes from a woman aged 40-69 years with stage III lung adenocarcinoma. The CDR3 loop is CASSARVSDYEQYF. The CDR3 coding sequence is TGCGCCAGCAGCGCACGGGTTAGCGACTACGAGCAGTACTTC.